A selection of T cell receptor beta chains follows, all from one sample in a study of blood T cell repertoires in COVID-19. Assay used: immunoSEQ multiplex PCR; TCRdb lists only in-frame clones, some missing. Here the sample spans 450,000 or so clones, about 90% being singletons. Material for sequencing was peripheral blood. The source of these receptors is a man younger than 35 with COVID-19, enrolled during active disease. CDR3s include the opening cysteine and the closing phenylalanine or tryptophan. D genes are given only for firm matches. Size values are once, few and many counts, or a class for expanded clones, and some rows have none.

DNA: TGTGCCAGCAGTTTATACAGGGGTTACGAGCAGTACTTC
CDR3: CASSLYRGYEQYF
D: TRBD1
J: TRBJ2-7
size: .
V: TRBV27

DNA: TGCGCCAGCATGAGGGGGCTTGACTATGGCTACACCTTC
CDR3: CASMRGLDYGYTF
D: TRBD1
J: TRBJ1-2
size: .
V: TRBV10-2

DNA: TGTGCCAGCAGCCCAGCGGTATGGGACAGGGGGCCTGAAAAACTGTTTTTT
CDR3: CASSPAVWDRGPEKLFF
D: TRBD1
J: TRBJ1-4
size: .
V: TRBV11-3

DNA: TGCGCCAGCGGAACAGGGACAGCCGGAAACACCATATATTTT
CDR3: CASGTGTAGNTIYF
D: TRBD1
J: TRBJ1-3
size: .
V: TRBV5-1

DNA: TGCGCCAGCAGCTTGAATGGGCGGGGAAGATACAATGAGCAGTTCTTC
CDR3: CASSLNGRGRYNEQFF
D: .
J: TRBJ2-1
size: .
V: TRBV5-1

DNA: TGTGCCAGCAGCGCACACAGCTATGGCTACACCTTC
CDR3: CASSAHSYGYTF
D: .
J: TRBJ1-2
size: .
V: TRBV7-9

DNA: TGCGCCAGCAGCTTGGGTCAGGGTGAAGATACGCAGTATTTT
CDR3: CASSLGQGEDTQYF
D: .
J: TRBJ2-3
size: .
V: TRBV5-1

DNA: TGTGCCAGCAGCCCCACTAGCGGGGACACAGATACGCAGTATTTT
CDR3: CASSPTSGDTDTQYF
D: TRBD2
J: TRBJ2-3
size: .
V: TRBV5-4

DNA: TGTGCCAGCAGTTACGGGCTATACTACGAGCAGTACTTC
CDR3: CASSYGLYYEQYF
D: .
J: TRBJ2-7
size: .
V: TRBV6-5

DNA: TGTGCCAGCAGCGTCTCAGGGTTTGGAGAGACCCAGTACTTC
CDR3: CASSVSGFGETQYF
D: .
J: TRBJ2-5
size: .
V: TRBV7-8

DNA: TGTGCCAGCAGCCATTCCGGGACAGATCTTGAAAAACTGTTTTTT
CDR3: CASSHSGTDLEKLFF
D: TRBD1
J: TRBJ1-4
size: .
V: TRBV3-1/TRBV3-2

DNA: TGTGCCAGCAGTGAAGACAACTCTGGGGCCAACGTCCTGACTTTC
CDR3: CASSEDNSGANVLTF
D: .
J: TRBJ2-6
size: few
V: TRBV6-1

DNA: TGCGCCAGCAGTGAGTCTCCAGGAACCTACGAGCAGTACTTC
CDR3: CASSESPGTYEQYF
D: .
J: TRBJ2-7
size: .
V: TRBV10-1

DNA: TGTGCCAGCAGTTACTCCGTCGGGGGGGAACTTTACAATGAGCAGTTCTTC
CDR3: CASSYSVGGELYNEQFF
D: TRBD2
J: TRBJ2-1
size: .
V: TRBV6-2/TRBV6-3

DNA: TGCGCCAGCAGCCAAGAAGACAGCCGCACCACTACGCAGTATTTT
CDR3: CASSQEDSRTTTQYF
D: .
J: TRBJ2-3
size: .
V: TRBV4-1

DNA: TGCGCCAGCAGCCCGGGACAGACGAACACTGAAGCTTTCTTT
CDR3: CASSPGQTNTEAFF
D: TRBD1
J: TRBJ1-1
size: .
V: TRBV5-1

DNA: TGTGCCAGTAGACGGACAGGGTGGGCGAACTATGGCTACACCTTC
CDR3: CASRRTGWANYGYTF
D: TRBD1
J: TRBJ1-2
size: .
V: TRBV19

DNA: TGTGCCAGTAGTCGGACTAGTAGGCGAATGACCAGCTCCTACAATGAGCAGTTCTTC
CDR3: CASSRTSRRMTSSYNEQFF
D: TRBD2
J: TRBJ2-1
size: once
V: TRBV19

DNA: TGTGCCAGCAGTTTCCGTCCCGGGTTCGGTGCAGATACGCAGTATTTT
CDR3: CASSFRPGFGADTQYF
D: .
J: TRBJ2-3
size: few
V: TRBV27

DNA: TGTGCCAGCAGTTATAACAGTTACGCGAACACCGGGGAGCTGTTTTTT
CDR3: CASSYNSYANTGELFF
D: .
J: TRBJ2-2
size: .
V: TRBV6-2/TRBV6-3

DNA: TGCAGTGCTAGTTCCAGGAACACTGAAGCTTTCTTT
CDR3: CSASSRNTEAFF
D: .
J: TRBJ1-1
size: few
V: TRBV20-1

DNA: TGTGCCAGCTTCTCGGGGGGGCAAGAGACCCAGTACTTC
CDR3: CASFSGGQETQYF
D: TRBD2
J: TRBJ2-5
size: few
V: TRBV6-5

DNA: TGTGCCAGCAGCTTAGGGGCAGCTATCAATCAGCCCCAGCATTTT
CDR3: CASSLGAAINQPQHF
D: .
J: TRBJ1-5
size: .
V: TRBV7-9

DNA: TGTGCCAGCCGAACCCAGGGTAATTCACCCCTCCACTTT
CDR3: CASRTQGNSPLHF
D: .
J: TRBJ1-6
size: .
V: TRBV2

DNA: TGCGCCAGCAGCCCCGGACTAGCCCTGACGAATGAGCAGTTCTTC
CDR3: CASSPGLALTNEQFF
D: TRBD2
J: TRBJ2-1
size: .
V: TRBV5-1

DNA: TGCGCCAGCAGCCAAGCAGGAAACACCGGGGAGCTGTTTTTT
CDR3: CASSQAGNTGELFF
D: .
J: TRBJ2-2
size: .
V: TRBV4-1

DNA: TGTGCCAGCAGCCGTCACACCGACTACACCTTC
CDR3: CASSRHTDYTF
D: .
J: TRBJ1-2
size: .
V: TRBV11-1

DNA: TGCGCCAGCAGCGCTACGAGCGGGGGGGCCATTCCTTACGAGCAGTACTTC
CDR3: CASSATSGGAIPYEQYF
D: TRBD2
J: TRBJ2-7
size: .
V: TRBV4-1

DNA: TGTGCCAGTGGTGGGGGGAAGGGGAACACTGAAGCTTTCTTT
CDR3: CASGGGKGNTEAFF
D: .
J: TRBJ1-1
size: .
V: TRBV9

DNA: TGCAGTGCTAGTTATACAGGTGGTGGGACAGATACGCAGTATTTT
CDR3: CSASYTGGGTDTQYF
D: .
J: TRBJ2-3
size: .
V: TRBV20-1

DNA: TGTGCCAGCAGTGAATACGGGGGGCCCACTGAAGCTTTCTTT
CDR3: CASSEYGGPTEAFF
D: .
J: TRBJ1-1
size: .
V: TRBV6-1

DNA: TGTGCCAGCAGTTCGACTAGGAGCTCCTACAATGAGCAGTTCTTC
CDR3: CASSSTRSSYNEQFF
D: .
J: TRBJ2-1
size: .
V: TRBV11-3

DNA: TGTGCCAGCTCACCTACAGGGGGTCAGAATTCACCCCTCCACTTT
CDR3: CASSPTGGQNSPLHF
D: TRBD1
J: TRBJ1-6
size: .
V: TRBV18

DNA: TGTGCCATCAGTGAATGGGGGGATCCTTACGAGCAGTACTTC
CDR3: CAISEWGDPYEQYF
D: .
J: TRBJ2-7
size: .
V: TRBV10-3

DNA: TGTGCCACCAGCTTCAGGGCGGCTTCCTATAATTCACCCCTCCACTTT
CDR3: CATSFRAASYNSPLHF
D: .
J: TRBJ1-6
size: .
V: TRBV15

DNA: TGTGCCAGCAGTTGGCCGAACACCGGGGAGCTGTTTTTT
CDR3: CASSWPNTGELFF
D: .
J: TRBJ2-2
size: .
V: TRBV6-5

DNA: TGTGCCAGCAGCCCAGGACAGGGACCTAACACTGAAGCTTTCTTT
CDR3: CASSPGQGPNTEAFF
D: TRBD1
J: TRBJ1-1
size: .
V: TRBV5-6

DNA: TGTGCCAGTAGTATATGGTCCGGGGGTACCGGGGAGCTGTTTTTT
CDR3: CASSIWSGGTGELFF
D: .
J: TRBJ2-2
size: .
V: TRBV19

DNA: TGTGCCAGCAGCCATCGGGGTTCCACTGAAGCTTTCTTT
CDR3: CASSHRGSTEAFF
D: .
J: TRBJ1-1
size: once
V: TRBV6-5

DNA: TGTGCCAGCAGCCCGGGGGAGAAGGACTATGGCTACACCTTC
CDR3: CASSPGEKDYGYTF
D: .
J: TRBJ1-2
size: once
V: TRBV11-2

DNA: TGCGCCAGCAGCTTGATCGGGGTGCCCCACGAGCAGTACTTC
CDR3: CASSLIGVPHEQYF
D: .
J: TRBJ2-7
size: .
V: TRBV5-1

DNA: TGTGCCAGCAGCGTAGCGGCTAGCGGGTCTTTAGGCGGGGAGCTGTTTTTT
CDR3: CASSVAASGSLGGELFF
D: TRBD2
J: TRBJ2-2
size: once
V: TRBV9

DNA: TGTGCCAGCAGCTTAGAGGGGACAGGGCGGCTCCATTTCTCTGGAAACACCATATATTTT
CDR3: CASSLEGTGRLHFSGNTIYF
D: TRBD1
J: TRBJ1-3
size: .
V: TRBV7-6

DNA: TGTGCCAGCAGTGAAGCGCGGAGGCTCCTTGGCGAAAAACTGTTTTTT
CDR3: CASSEARRLLGEKLFF
D: .
J: TRBJ1-4
size: .
V: TRBV6-1

DNA: TGTGCCAGCAGCCTAACCTCAGGGGCTCAGCCCCAGCATTTT
CDR3: CASSLTSGAQPQHF
D: .
J: TRBJ1-5
size: .
V: TRBV7-9

DNA: TGTGCCAGCAGCTTGGGTAGGCAGGCTGGGAATCAGCCCCAGCATTTT
CDR3: CASSLGRQAGNQPQHF
D: .
J: TRBJ1-5
size: once
V: TRBV5-6

DNA: TGCAGCGTTGGCAGGAAGACTAGCGGGCCTAGCACAGATACGCAATATTTT
CDR3: CSVGRKTSGPSTDTQYF
D: TRBD2
J: TRBJ2-3
size: .
V: TRBV29-1

DNA: TGTGCCAGCAGCCGACAGGGGAGTACCACCGGGGAGCTGTTTTTT
CDR3: CASSRQGSTTGELFF
D: TRBD1
J: TRBJ2-2
size: .
V: TRBV5-5